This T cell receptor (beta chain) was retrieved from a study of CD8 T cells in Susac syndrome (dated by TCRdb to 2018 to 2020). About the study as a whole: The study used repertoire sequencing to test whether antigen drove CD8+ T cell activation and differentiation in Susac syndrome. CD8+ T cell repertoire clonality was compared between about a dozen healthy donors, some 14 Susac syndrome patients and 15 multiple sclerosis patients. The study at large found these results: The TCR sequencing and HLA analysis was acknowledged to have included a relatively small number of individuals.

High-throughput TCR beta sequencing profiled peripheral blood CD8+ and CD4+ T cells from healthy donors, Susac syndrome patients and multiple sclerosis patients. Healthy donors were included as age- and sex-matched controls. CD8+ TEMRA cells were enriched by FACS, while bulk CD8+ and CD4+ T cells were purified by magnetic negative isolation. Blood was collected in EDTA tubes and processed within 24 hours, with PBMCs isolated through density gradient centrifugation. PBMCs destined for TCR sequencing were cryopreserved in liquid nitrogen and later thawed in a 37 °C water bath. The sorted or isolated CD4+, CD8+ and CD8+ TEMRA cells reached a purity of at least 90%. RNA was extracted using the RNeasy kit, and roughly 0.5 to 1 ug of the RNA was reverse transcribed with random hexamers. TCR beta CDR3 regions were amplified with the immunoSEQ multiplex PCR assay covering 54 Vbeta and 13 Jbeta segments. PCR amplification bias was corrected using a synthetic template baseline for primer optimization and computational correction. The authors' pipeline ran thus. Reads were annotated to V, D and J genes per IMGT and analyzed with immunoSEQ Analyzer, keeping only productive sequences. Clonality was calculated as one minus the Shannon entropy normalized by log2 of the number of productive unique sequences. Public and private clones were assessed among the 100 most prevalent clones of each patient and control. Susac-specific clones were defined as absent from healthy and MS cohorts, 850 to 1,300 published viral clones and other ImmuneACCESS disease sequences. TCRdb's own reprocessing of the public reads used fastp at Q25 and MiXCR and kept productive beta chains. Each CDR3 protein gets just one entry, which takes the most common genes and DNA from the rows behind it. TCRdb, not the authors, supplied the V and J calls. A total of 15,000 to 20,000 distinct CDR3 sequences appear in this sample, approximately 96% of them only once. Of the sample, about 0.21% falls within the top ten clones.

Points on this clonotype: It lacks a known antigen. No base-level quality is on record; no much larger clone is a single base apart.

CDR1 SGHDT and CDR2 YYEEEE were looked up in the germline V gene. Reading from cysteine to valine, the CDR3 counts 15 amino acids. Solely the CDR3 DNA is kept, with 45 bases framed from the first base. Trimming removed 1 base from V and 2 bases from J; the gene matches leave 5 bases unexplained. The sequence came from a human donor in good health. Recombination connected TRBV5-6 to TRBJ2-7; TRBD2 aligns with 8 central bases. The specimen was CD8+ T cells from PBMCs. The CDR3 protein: CASSLSTGGPYEQYV. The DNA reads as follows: TGTGCCAGCAGCTTGTCTACGGGAGGGCCCTACGAGCAGTACGTC.